The next 15 T cell receptor beta chains were all read from a single sample in a study of cytomegalovirus exposure and HLA in healthy donors. The PCR employed 60 Vbeta primers together with 13 Jbeta primers. Profiling relied on immunoSEQ multiplex PCR, and the TCRdb table lists in-frame clones only, not all of them. The repertoire has 140,000 to 150,000 clones, 65% to 80% of them found once; the top ten carry roughly 3.7%. Sequencing used PBMCs. These receptors came from a male donor in good health and CMV-seronegative.

This chain joins TRBV7-2 and TRBJ2-7, with D perhaps TRBD2 (5 bases). Looked up from germline, CDR1 is SGHTA and CDR2 is FQGNSA. This CDR3 is built from 15 residues. V was cut by 5 bases and J by 3 bases, with 17 bases left in between. The CDR3 region is CASSGGKDGIYEQYF. Written as DNA, the CDR3 is TGTGCCAGCAGCGGAGGCAAAGACGGAATCTACGAGCAGTACTTC. Full variable domain (remainder filled in from reference TRBV7-2 and TRBJ2-7): GAGVSQSPSNKVTEKGKDVELRCDPISGHTALYWYRQSLGQGLEFLIYFQGNSAPDKSGLPSDRFSAERTGGSVSTLTIQRTQQEDSAVYLCASSGGKDGIYEQYFGPGTRLTVT.

The rearrangement uses TRBV13 and TRBJ2-3; a possible D gene is TRBD2 (7 bases). Germline V gene lookup returns CDR1 PRHDT and CDR2 FYEKMQ (reference sequence). The V end was cut by 3 bases, the J end by 5 bases, with 21 bases between. This CDR3 comprises 17 residues. The CDR3 region is CASSFQVGGGRGDTQYF. DNA for the CDR3: TGTGCCAGCAGCTTCCAGGTGGGGGGGGGCCGAGGAGATACGCAGTATTTT.

This clone has only one observation. The chain uses TRBV18 and TRBJ1-6; TRBD1 is a possible D gene (5 bases). The CDR3 is 14 amino acids. Germline lookup yields CDR1 KGHSH and CDR2 LQKENI. V was shortened by 9 bases and J by 7 bases, with 16 bases between the two germline ends. The CDR3: CASTQGGWNSPLHF. The CDR3 coding sequence is TGTGCCAGTACCCAGGGAGGTTGGAATTCACCCCTCCACTTT.

This clone appeared a single time. The chain employs TRBV19 and TRBJ1-5, with D tentatively TRBD1 (5 bases). This CDR3 comprises 18 residues. V lost 3 bases and J lost 2, with 20 bases in between. Germline lookup yields CDR1 LNHDA and CDR2 SQIVND (reference sequence). The CDR3 DNA reads TGTGCCAGTAGTATTGGGGGGGGAGGGCACTTAGGCAATCAGCCCCAGCATTTT. Encoded protein: CASSIGGGGHLGNQPQHF.

This clone occurred once. This chain connects TRBV5-6 to TRBJ1-2; D ambiguous. The V end lost 5 bases, the J end lost 8 bases, and 13 bases lay between the germline ends. The V gene's germline CDR1 is SGHDT and CDR2 YYEEEE. The CDR3 has 12 amino acids. The CDR3 spells CASRLKFRGYTF. DNA of the CDR3: TGTGCCAGCAGACTCAAATTTCGGGGCTACACCTTC.

This sequence joins TRBV25-1 and TRBJ2-5, with a tentative D call TRBD2 (6 bases). CDR1 and CDR2 (germline): MGHDK, SYGVNS. CDR3 size: 12 residues. Trimming took off 5 bases at V and 7 bases at J, with 11 bases between the two ends. CDR3 nucleotides: TGTGCCAGCAGTTCGGGAGTAACGACCCAGTACTTC. Translation gives CASSSGVTTQYF.

The chain uses TRBV4-2 and TRBJ2-1; 8 bases agree with TRBD2. The V gene end was trimmed by 0 bases and the J gene end by 8 bases; junction bases not matched to a gene: 18. The CDR3 is made up of 19 amino acids. Germline CDR1 and CDR2: LGHNA and YNFKEQ. The CDR3 coding sequence is TGTGCCAGCAGCCAAGATGAGTCGGGGGGGGGCCCCTTTGGGGATGAGCAGTTCTTC. Protein product: CASSQDESGGGPFGDEQFF.

This clone was seen a single time. This chain uses TRBV28 with TRBJ2-7; D not certain. The CDR3 contains 16 residues. Germline lookup yields CDR1 MDHEN and CDR2 SYDVKM. The V and J ends lost 5 bases and 0 bases respectively, with 17 bases between them. The CDR3 is CASSPPWPLPSYEQYF. The CDR3 coding sequence is TGTGCCAGCAGTCCCCCCTGGCCTCTCCCCTCCTACGAGCAGTACTTC. The full variable domain, in which reference TRBV28 and TRBJ2-7 provide the parts outside the CDR3, is DVKVTQSSRYLVKRTGEKVFLECVQDMDHENMFWYRQDPGLGLRLIYFSYDVKMKEKGDIPEGYSVSREKKERFSLILESASTNQTSMYLCASSPPWPLPSYEQYFGPGTRLTVT.

In its sample, this clone was seen once. The CDR3 sequence is CASSFLAEDEQFF. The CDR3 DNA reads as TGCGCCAGCAGCTTCCTAGCAGAAGATGAGCAGTTCTTC. The genes are TRBV5-1 and TRBJ2-1, with a tentative D call TRBD2 (5 bases). Trimming took 2 bases from V and 8 from J, leaving 11 bases between them. CDR3 length: 13 residues. In germline, CDR1 is SGHRS, CDR2 YFSETQ.

This clone has only one observation. The chain combines TRBV19 with TRBJ1-1; the D is unclear. V was shortened by 3 bases and J by 1 base, with 6 bases between the two germline ends. Looked up from germline, CDR1 is LNHDA and CDR2 is SQIVND (reference sequence). This CDR3 region has 13 residues. The CDR3 loop reads CASSMTPNTEAFF. Here the CDR3 DNA reads TGTGCCAGTAGTATGACACCGAACACTGAAGCTTTCTTT. Variable domain in full (rest from reference TRBV19 and TRBJ1-1): DGGITQSPKYLFRKEGQNVTLSCEQNLNHDAMYWYRQDPGQGLRLIYYSQIVNDFQKGDIAEGYSVSREKKESFPLTVTSAQKNPTAFYLCASSMTPNTEAFFGQGTRLTVV.

This rearrangement joins TRBV5-4 to TRBJ2-3; no clear D. Germline CDR1 and CDR2: SGHNT and YYREEE (reference sequence). This CDR3 is 15 amino acids long. Trimming took off 0 bases at V and 0 bases at J, with 8 bases between the two ends. DNA of the CDR3: TGTGCCAGCAGCTTGGTTGCACAGAGCACAGATACGCAGTATTTT. Translation: CASSLVAQSTDTQYF.

Here the CDR3 reads CASSLRPSGGAPDEQFF. The CDR3 bases are TGCGCCAGCAGCCTCAGACCTAGCGGGGGGGCCCCGGATGAGCAGTTCTTC. This chain links TRBV5-1 with TRBJ2-1; TRBD2 aligns across 12 bases. Germline V CDR1 and CDR2: SGHRS, YFSETQ. J gave up 8 bases and V 4 bases, and 13 bases lay outside the gene matches. This CDR3 is built from 17 residues.

This clone is a singleton in its sample. This sequence joins TRBV4-3 and TRBJ2-2; weak D call: TRBD2 (5 bases). Germline V gene data show CDR1 as LGHNA and CDR2 as YSLEER. V lost 2 bases and J lost 0, with 10 bases in between. The CDR3 is 16 residues long. The CDR3 loop reads CASSQPSGPNTGELFF. In DNA, the CDR3 is TGCGCCAGCAGCCAACCCAGCGGACCGAACACCGGGGAGCTGTTTTTT.

The chain carries TRBV5-6 and TRBJ2-7; D unclear. V shed 2 bases and J shed 2 bases, with 11 bases lying between them. Per the germline V gene, CDR1 is SGHDT and CDR2 is YYEEEE. The CDR3 runs 14 residues. The CDR3 DNA reads TGTGCCAGCAGCTTCATGTCAATCCCCTACGAGCAGTACTTC. This codes for CASSFMSIPYEQYF.

This clone turned up a few times. J is TRBJ2-7 and V is TRBV9; possibly TRBD2 for D (5 bases). V lost 4 bases to trimming and J lost 2 bases, with 10 bases between them. Per germline, CDR1 SGDLS and CDR2 YYNGEE. This CDR3 is built from 13 residues. In DNA, the CDR3 is TGTGCCAGCAGCCCAGGACTGCCCTACGAGCAGTACTTC. Encoded protein: CASSPGLPYEQYF.